The source of this T cell receptor beta chain is a study of post-analysis software for immune sequencing data. Study-level results: Controls showed lower frequencies than patients for several TRBV segments, and TRBV5-6, TRBV5-1 and TRBV20-1 were among these.

A note on this clonotype: Its antigen is not identified.

Incorporated into the TCR beta cDNA libraries were unique molecular identifiers, which served to reduce PCR and sequencing biases. TCRdb recomputed calls from the PCR reads with MiXCR, one row per CDR3 protein. The sample lists over 150,000 distinct CDR3 sequences; around 30% were seen once. CDR3 length equals 13 residues. The V end lost 1 base, the J end lost 1 base, and 5 bases lay between the germline ends. Germline CDR1 MGHDK, CDR2 SYGVNS. Sample: blood. The V and J genes are TRBV25-1 and TRBJ2-7; no firm D call. This clonotype originated in a girl between 5 and 17 years old with multiple sclerosis. The CDR3 sequence is CASSESDSYEQYF. The CDR3, as DNA: TGTGCCAGCAGTGAATCCGATTCCTACGAGCAGTACTTC.